The 13 T cell receptor beta chains in this list originate from one sample, sequenced in a study of shared clonotypes between healthy human individuals. Here immunoSEQ multiplex PCR was the method, and the copy in TCRdb shows in-frame clones only, minus some. This table has 2 million to 3 million clones, roughly 93% appearing once. The sequenced sample consisted of naive CD4+ T cells from PBMCs. Indicated subset: CD45RA+ positively selected. The receptors here all came from a man younger than 35 in good health. Some clones in this sample may be carry-over from other donors' samples.

This rearrangement joins TRBV4-1 to TRBJ2-4; no clear D gene. Germline-derived CDR1 and CDR2 are MGHRA and YSYEKL. The CDR3 length is 14 residues. Trimming stripped 0 bases from V and 4 bases from J, with 7 bases between. The chain's CDR3 is CASSQDTTKNIQYF. The CDR3 DNA follows: TGCGCCAGCAGCCAAGATACGACAAAAAACATTCAGTACTTC.

This clone appeared a single time. The chain carries TRBV2 and TRBJ2-5; 8 bases line up with TRBD1. This CDR3 has 15 residues. CDR1 is SNHLY, CDR2 FYNNEI, per germline. After removal of 6 bases from V and 1 base from J, the junction contained 7 bases not matched to a gene. The chain's CDR3 is CASSLRGPTQETQYF. CDR3 in DNA: TGTGCCAGCAGCCTCAGGGGGCCTACCCAAGAGACCCAGTACTTC.

V gene TRBV5-1 combines with J gene TRBJ1-3; D unclear. The CDR3 loop spans 14 amino acids. CDR1 is SGHRS, CDR2 YFSETQ, per germline. The V gene lost 3 bases and the J gene lost 0 bases, with 7 bases spanning the gap. CDR3 in amino acids: CASSSAFSGNTIYF. The CDR3, as DNA: TGCGCCAGCAGCTCTGCCTTCTCTGGAAACACCATATATTTT.

This clone was seen just once. Additional DNA sequences in this sample encode the identical CDR3. V gene TRBV28 combines with J gene TRBJ1-2; TRBD1 aligns across 7 bases. The CDR3 covers 14 residues. Germline V gene lookup returns CDR1 MDHEN and CDR2 SYDVKM. V shed 2 bases, J shed 1 base, and the junction held 1 base outside the gene matches. CDR3: CASSLGQVNYGYTF. The CDR3 DNA sequence: TGTGCCAGCAGTTTAGGACAGGTTAACTATGGCTACACCTTC.

This chain connects TRBV4-2 to TRBJ2-3, with 10 bases that match TRBD2. The CDR3 totals 22 residues. Germline CDR1 reads LGHNA; CDR2 reads YNFKEQ. V dropped 1 base and J dropped 3; count of bases not matched to a gene: 22. This CDR3 is CASSQASLAGVGSLRGTDTQYF. CDR3 sequence (DNA): TGTGCCAGCAGCCAAGCATCGCTAGCGGGAGTCGGATCCTTGAGAGGGACAGATACGCAGTATTTT.

J is TRBJ2-5 and V is TRBV10-2; 8 bases match TRBD1. Germline CDR1 reads WSHSY; CDR2 reads SAAADI. With 6 bases clipped from V and 6 bases from J, the junction kept 6 bases outside the gene matches. The CDR3 totals 13 residues. The CDR3 reads CASSSGQGQTQYF. Here the CDR3 DNA reads TGCGCCAGCAGCTCTGGACAGGGCCAGACCCAGTACTTC.

This rearrangement joins TRBV5-6 to TRBJ2-5; 12 positions match TRBD2. Germline V gene lookup returns CDR1 SGHDT and CDR2 YYEEEE. The CDR3 is made up of 18 amino acids. The V segment lost 4 bases and the J segment 0 bases; nucleotides outside the gene matches: 10. CDR3 DNA: TGTGCCAGCAGCAGCAAGAGGACTAGCGGGACGTACCAAGAGACCCAGTACTTC. It is translated as CASSSKRTSGTYQETQYF.

This chain links TRBV5-5 with TRBJ1-2; TRBD1 aligns across 8 bases. The J segment lost 6 bases and the V segment lost 1 base, leaving 8 bases of the junction unmatched. This CDR3 spans 15 amino acids. Germline assignment: CDR1 SGHKS and CDR2 YYEKEE (reference sequence). The CDR3 here is CASSLMQGAYNGYTF. CDR3 bases: TGTGCCAGCAGCTTGATGCAGGGGGCATATAATGGCTACACCTTC.

The chain employs TRBV18 and TRBJ2-7; D could derive from TRBD1 or TRBD2 (5 bases each). The V gene's germline CDR1 is KGHSH and CDR2 LQKENI. V lost 4 bases, J lost 2 bases, and 15 bases lay in between. The CDR3 covers 15 residues. This CDR3 is CASSLNRDPTYEQYF. In nucleotides, the CDR3 is TGTGCCAGCTCACTTAACCGGGACCCCACCTACGAGCAGTACTTC.

The genes are TRBV7-3 and TRBJ2-3; 13 bases agree with TRBD2. Unmatched junction bases numbered 3, after V lost 0 bases and J lost 3 bases. Germline V lookup: CDR1 SGHTA, CDR2 FQGTGA. CDR3 length: 17 amino acids. The CDR3 DNA sequence: TGTGCCAGCAGCTTAACGGGGACTAGCGGGATAACAGATACGCAGTATTTT. This translates into CASSLTGTSGITDTQYF.

The rearrangement joins TRBV6-1 to TRBJ1-2; 8 bases match TRBD1. CDR1 MNHNS and CDR2 SASEGT come from the germline V gene. This CDR3 region has 14 residues. The V segment lost 8 bases and the J segment 6 bases; nucleotides outside the gene matches: 11. Written as DNA, the CDR3 is TGTGCCAGCGGGCGGCAGGGGGCGCGGGATGGCTACACCTTC. Translating gives CASGRQGARDGYTF.

The chain links TRBV23-1 to TRBJ2-5, with TRBD1 matching over 8 bases. TRBV23-1 is filed as an ORF, its function uncertain. Germline trimming cut 0 bases from V and 4 bases from J; bases unmatched to any gene: 7. The CDR3 runs to 16 residues. The CDR3 bases are TGCGCCAGCAGTCAATCCGGGGAAACAGGGGGAGAGACCCAGTACTTC. Amino acids: CASSQSGETGGETQYF.

This chain joins TRBV11-3 and TRBJ2-1; 15 positions match TRBD2. The CDR3 contains 19 residues. The trim removed 5 bases at V and 5 bases at J, leaving 13 bases unmatched. The germline CDR1 and CDR2 sequences are SGHNT and YENEEA. Here the CDR3 reads CASSVGLAGGPRLHNEQFF. The CDR3 DNA follows: TGTGCCAGCAGCGTTGGACTAGCGGGAGGGCCAAGATTGCACAATGAGCAGTTCTTC.